One sample yielded the 5 T cell receptor beta chains listed below, sequenced in a study of identical twins. TCRdb reprocessed the 5' RACE reads with MiXCR, giving one entry per CDR3 protein. Among about 1.7 million distinct CDR3 sequences, about 30% were seen once, and the ten largest hold over 0.25%. Sequencing was carried out using cord blood. Receptors were obtained from a newborn girl in good health.

This clonotype has only a few counts. The chain combines TRBV4-2 with TRBJ2-5; TRBD2 matches at 8 bases. The germline gives CDR1 LGHNA, CDR2 YNFKEQ. This CDR3 contains 17 residues. The trim removed 4 bases at V and 5 bases at J, leaving 15 bases unmatched. CDR3 sequence: CASSPELTLAGWETQYF. CDR3 DNA sequence: TGTGCCAGCAGCCCAGAACTCACCTTAGCGGGGTGGGAGACCCAGTACTTC.

This clonotype came up many times. The chain recombines TRBV10-2 with TRBJ2-1, with 9 bases fitting TRBD1. This CDR3 has 15 residues. Looked up from germline, CDR1 is WSHSY and CDR2 is SAAADI. With V trimmed by 4 bases and J by 4 bases, 5 bases remained unmatched. DNA for the CDR3: TGCGCCAGCAGTGCTAACAGGGGGCGTTACAATGAGCAGTTCTTC. This sequence encodes CASSANRGRYNEQFF.

V and J are TRBV20-1 and TRBJ1-5; D might be TRBD1 or TRBD2, each matching 6 bases. The J call may be faulty, since TRBJ2-3 better matches the DNA end. The CDR3 sequence is 15 residues long. Germline V gene sequence: CDR1 DFQATT, CDR2 SNEGSKA (reference sequence). The CDR3 region is CSARMTGGSNQPQYF. CDR3 sequence (DNA): TGCAGTGCTAGGATGACAGGAGGGAGCAATCAGCCCCAGTATTTT.

This clonotype was seen a handful of times. The chain combines TRBV2 with TRBJ2-7; 8 nucleotides line up with TRBD1. Germline CDR1 SNHLY, CDR2 FYNNEI. V shed 6 bases, J shed 1 base, and the junction held 8 bases outside the gene matches. The CDR3 is 15 amino acids. CDR3 sequence (DNA): TGTGCCAGCAGCCAAGAGAGACAGGGGTCCTACGAGCAGTACTTC. This codes for CASSQERQGSYEQYF.

This clonotype turned up a few times. The chain links TRBV4-1 to TRBJ1-5; the D gene is possibly TRBD1 (5 bases). The CDR3 is 16 residues long. V lost 4 bases, J lost 7 bases, and 20 bases lay in between. Germline-derived CDR1 and CDR2 are MGHRA and YSYEKL. The CDR3 nucleotides read TGCGCCAGCAGCCCAAGATCCAGGCAGGGCGAGCAGCCCCAGCATTTT. Translation gives CASSPRSRQGEQPQHF.